This TCR beta chain was identified during a study of cytomegalovirus exposure and HLA in healthy donors. Study-level findings and limits: Presence/absence analyses supposed approximately even sequencing depth among donors.

Notes on this clone: Its antigen is still unknown.

PCR was performed using 60 Vbeta and 13 Jbeta primers. Assay used: immunoSEQ multiplex PCR; TCRdb lists only in-frame clones, some missing. The table lists about 140,000 clones, about 76% of them singletons. The CDR3 has 16 amino acids. Germline V gene data show CDR1 as LNHDA and CDR2 as SQIVND (reference sequence). The V end was cut by 7 bases, the J end by 6 bases, with 22 bases between. The source material was PBMCs. The rearrangement uses TRBV19 and TRBJ1-3, with D maybe TRBD1 (6 bases). The sequence was collected from a female donor in good health and CMV-seronegative. The CDR3 coding sequence is TGTGCCAGTACAATCCGGGGGGCAGCGTCTTCAAACACCATATATTTT. This gives the protein CASTIRGAASSNTIYF. Drawing the rest from reference TRBV19 and TRBJ1-3, the complete variable domain is DGGITQSPKYLFRKEGQNVTLSCEQNLNHDAMYWYRQDPGQGLRLIYYSQIVNDFQKGDIAEGYSVSREKKESFPLTVTSAQKNPTAFYLCASTIRGAASSNTIYFGEGSWLTVV.